This T cell receptor beta chain was documented in a study of identical twins. In its sample, this clonotype was seen a few times. Antigen: not known. This CDR3 comprises 12 residues. The J segment lost 4 bases and the V segment lost 5 bases, leaving 3 bases of the junction unmatched. Germline-derived CDR1 and CDR2 are DFQATT and SNEGSKA (reference sequence). Donors uniformly comprised healthy Caucasians. Overall study results and limits: Potential partial confounding of zero-insertion analyses by invariant MAIT and iNKT cells was noted.

Template switching (which added a universal primer site) was used, and cDNA carried unique molecular identifiers. TCRdb analysed the 5' RACE reads with MiXCR anew, one entry per CDR3 protein. The sample carries 1.5 million to 2 million distinct CDR3 sequences, around 29% recorded once. The receptor's source is a newborn girl in good health. The chain recombines TRBV20-1 with TRBJ1-2, with TRBD1 matching 8 bases. The source material was cord blood. CDR3 bases: TGCAGTGCTGGGACAGGAGCCTATGGCTACACCTTC. This sequence encodes CSAGTGAYGYTF.